The TCR beta chain under discussion was sequenced for a study of blood T cell repertoires in COVID-19. Repertoires were generated with immunoSEQ multiplex PCR, while TCRdb's copy carries only in-frame clones and drops some. This table holds over 200,000 clones, around 80% found once. Trimming cost V 5 bases and J 3 bases; bases outside gene matches: 15. This CDR3 is 19 amino acids long. In germline, CDR1 is SGHTA, CDR2 FQGTGA. This chain connects TRBV7-3 to TRBJ2-2, with 10 positions matching TRBD2. Sample: peripheral blood. This TCR came from a human donor in a cohort sampled during active COVID-19. The CDR3 DNA is TGTGCCAGCAGCAACATGCCCCCTACTAGCGGGACCCACACCGGGGAGCTGTTTTTT. Its protein product is CASSNMPPTSGTHTGELFF.